These 9 T cell receptor beta chains share one sample of origin, sequenced in a study of identical twins. TCRdb itself ran the 5' RACE reads through MiXCR, one entry per CDR3 protein. The table has under 350,000 distinct CDR3 sequences, around 9.7% seen once. Another study also made use of these data, one on yellow fever vaccine responses in identical twins.

Input material: CD8+ T cells sorted from blood. The receptors derive from a woman aged 18-29 years in good health.

This clonotype was picked up many times. The chain has TRBV20-1 and TRBJ2-2, with a weak D call TRBD2 (6 bases). The CDR3 loop spans 13 amino acids. CDR1 DFQATT and CDR2 SNEGSKA come from the germline V gene (reference sequence). V was shortened by 5 bases and J by 3 bases, with 10 bases between the two germline ends. The CDR3, as DNA: TGCAGTGCTGCGGACTATCACACCGGGGAGCTGTTTTTT. It codes for CSAADYHTGELFF.

This rearrangement joins TRBV7-8 to TRBJ2-1; D call uncertain. With 6 bases removed from V and 0 bases from J, the gap between germline ends came to 15 bases. Germline CDR1 is SGHVS and CDR2 is FQNEAQ. The CDR3 extends over 16 amino acids. The CDR3 DNA is TGTGCCAGCAGTCCCCACGAGGTGAGCTCCTACAATGAGCAGTTCTTC. Translation gives CASSPHEVSSYNEQFF.

Comments on this clonotype: With a much larger clone just one base away, this may be a read error. The chain joins TRBV10-3 to TRBJ1-6; tentatively, D is TRBD1 (5 bases). The CDR3 has 13 amino acids. Looked up from germline, CDR1 is ENHRY and CDR2 is SYGVKD. Trimming shortened V by 11 bases and J by 7 bases, and 15 bases separated the two germline ends. The CDR3 is CAVLEGLNSPLHF. CDR3 nucleotides: TGTGCCGTTTTGGAGGGACTGAATTCACCCCTCCACTTT.

This clonotype has at least ten counts. The chain couples TRBV7-9 to TRBJ1-2, with D uncertain. V lost 4 bases, J lost 4 bases, and 22 bases lay in between. Germline CDR1 and CDR2: SEHNR and FQNEAQ (reference sequence). This CDR3 region has 17 residues. CDR3 residues: CASSSTPDGGLSYGYTF. As DNA, the CDR3 is TGTGCCAGCAGCTCTACCCCGGACGGCGGCCTGAGCTATGGCTACACCTTC. The whole variable domain, remainder taken from reference TRBV7-9 and TRBJ1-2, is DTGVSQNPRHKITKRGQNVTFRCDPISEHNRLYWYRQTLGQGPEFLTYFQNEAQLEKSRLLSDRFSAERPKGSFSTLEIQRTEQGDSAMYLCASSSTPDGGLSYGYTFGSGTRLTVV.

This chain connects TRBV29-1 to TRBJ1-2; 10 bases match TRBD1. J lost 6 bases, V lost 6 bases, and 7 bases had no gene match. CDR3 length equals 13 residues. Germline CDR1 SQVTM, CDR2 ANQGSEA. CDR3 bases: TGCAGCGTGACAGGGGGCGGTGTGGATGGCTACACCTTC. Amino acid sequence: CSVTGGGVDGYTF.

This clonotype was detected a few times. The chain joins TRBV18 to TRBJ2-1; D gene uncertain. The CDR3 totals 13 residues. CDR1 is KGHSH and CDR2 is LQKENI in the germline V gene. Deletions cut 0 bases from V and 5 bases from J, with 5 bases between. CDR3 nucleotide sequence: TGTGCCAGCTCACCACCGGTCCACAATGAGCAGTTCTTC. This encodes CASSPPVHNEQFF.

Of note for this clonotype: A junction end diverges from the germline sequence, so it may reflect a read error. J is TRBJ2-5 and V is TRBV20-1; D is possibly TRBD1 or TRBD2 (5 bases each). The CDR3 consists of 15 residues. Per germline, CDR1 DFQATT and CDR2 SNEGSKA (reference sequence). The CDR3 loop reads CGARAYSGRQETQYF. Written as DNA, the CDR3 is TGCGGTGCTAGGGCCTACTCGGGACGGCAAGAGACCCAGTACTTC.

This clonotype was detected only a few times. The J gene is TRBJ2-5, the V gene TRBV4-1, with unresolved D. V lost 1 base, J lost 5 bases, and 8 bases lay in between. The CDR3 has 13 residues. From germline, CDR1 is MGHRA and CDR2 YSYEKL. The CDR3 spells CASSQVVRETQYF. CDR3 in DNA: TGCGCCAGCAGCCAAGTAGTACGGGAGACCCAGTACTTC.

This clonotype was recorded a few times. One end of the junction fails to match germline, which may point to a read error. The chain has TRBV2 and TRBJ2-2; D is tentatively TRBD1 or TRBD2 (5 bases each). Germline V gene lookup returns CDR1 SNHLY and CDR2 FYNNEI. There are 13 residues in the CDR3. Written as DNA, the CDR3 is TGTGCCAGCAGTGAATTGGGACCGCTGGAGCTGTTTTTC. It is translated as CASSELGPLELFF.